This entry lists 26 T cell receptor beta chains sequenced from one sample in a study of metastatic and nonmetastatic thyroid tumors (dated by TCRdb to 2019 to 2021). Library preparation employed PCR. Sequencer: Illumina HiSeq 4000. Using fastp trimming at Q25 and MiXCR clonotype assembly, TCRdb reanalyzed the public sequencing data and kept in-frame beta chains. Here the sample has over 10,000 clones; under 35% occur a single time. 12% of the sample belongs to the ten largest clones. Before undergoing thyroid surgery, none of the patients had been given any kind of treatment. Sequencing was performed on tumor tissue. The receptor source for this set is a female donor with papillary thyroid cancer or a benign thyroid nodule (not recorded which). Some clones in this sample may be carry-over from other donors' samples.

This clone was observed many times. In nucleotides, the CDR3 is TGTGCCAGCAGTAGGGACAGGGTAGTCCCGAACACTGAAGCTTTCTTT. Translation: CASSRDRVVPNTEAFF. The J gene is TRBJ1-1, the V gene TRBV12-3 or TRBV12-4, with 9 nucleotides matching TRBD1. Germline trimming cut 5 bases from V and 1 base from J; bases unmatched to any gene: 8. The CDR3 spans 16 residues.

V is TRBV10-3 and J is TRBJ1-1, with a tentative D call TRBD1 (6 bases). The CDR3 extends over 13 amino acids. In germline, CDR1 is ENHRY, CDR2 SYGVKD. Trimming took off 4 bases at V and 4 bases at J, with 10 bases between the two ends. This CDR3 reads CAISALGGTEAFF. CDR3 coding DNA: TGTGCCATCAGTGCTCTAGGGGGCACTGAAGCTTTCTTT.

For the CDR3, the DNA is TGTGCCAGCAGCCAAGACGGACTAGCGAACAATGAGCAGTTCTTC. Its translation: CASSQDGLANNEQFF. V gene TRBV3-1 combines with J gene TRBJ2-1; 9 nucleotides line up with TRBD2. The V and J ends lost 0 bases and 5 bases, in that order; junction bases with no gene match: 2. This CDR3 comprises 15 residues. The V gene's germline CDR1 is LGHDT and CDR2 YNNKEL (reference sequence).

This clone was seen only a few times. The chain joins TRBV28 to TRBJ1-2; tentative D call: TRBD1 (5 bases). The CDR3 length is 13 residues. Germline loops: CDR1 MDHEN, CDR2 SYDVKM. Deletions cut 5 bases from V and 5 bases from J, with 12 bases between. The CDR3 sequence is CASSTGSGYGYTF. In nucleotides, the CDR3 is TGTGCCAGCAGTACAGGTTCCGGATATGGCTACACCTTC.

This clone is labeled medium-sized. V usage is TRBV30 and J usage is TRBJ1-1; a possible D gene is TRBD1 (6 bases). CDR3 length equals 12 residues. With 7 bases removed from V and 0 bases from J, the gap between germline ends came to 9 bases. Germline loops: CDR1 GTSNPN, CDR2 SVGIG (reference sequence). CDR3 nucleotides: TGTGCCTCAGGGACACTGAACACTGAAGCTTTCTTT. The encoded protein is CASGTLNTEAFF. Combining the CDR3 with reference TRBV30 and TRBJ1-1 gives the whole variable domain SQTIHQWPATLVQPVGSPLSLECTVEGTSNPNLYWYRQAAGRGLQLLFYSVGIGQISSEVPQNLSASRPQDRQFILSSKKLLLSDSGFYLCASGTLNTEAFFGQGTRLTVV.

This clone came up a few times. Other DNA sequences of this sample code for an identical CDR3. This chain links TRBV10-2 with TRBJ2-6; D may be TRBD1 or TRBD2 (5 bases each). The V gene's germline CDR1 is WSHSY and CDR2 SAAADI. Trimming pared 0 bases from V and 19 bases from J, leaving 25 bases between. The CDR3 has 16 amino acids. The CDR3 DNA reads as TGCGCCAGCAGTGAGTCCGGGGTGTCTGGGGCCAACGCCCTTACTTTC. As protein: CASSESGVSGANALTF.

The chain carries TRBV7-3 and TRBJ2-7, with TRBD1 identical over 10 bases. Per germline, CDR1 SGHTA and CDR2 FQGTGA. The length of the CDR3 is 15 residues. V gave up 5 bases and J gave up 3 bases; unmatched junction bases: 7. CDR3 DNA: TGTGCCAGCAGCCTGGGACAGGGGAGCCGCTACGAGCAGTACTTC. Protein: CASSLGQGSRYEQYF.

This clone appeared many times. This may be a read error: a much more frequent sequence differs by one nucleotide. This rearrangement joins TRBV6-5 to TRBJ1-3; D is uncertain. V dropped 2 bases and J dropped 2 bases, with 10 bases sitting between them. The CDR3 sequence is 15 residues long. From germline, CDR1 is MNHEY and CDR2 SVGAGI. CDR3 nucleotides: TGTGCCAGCAGTTACGGGGTACTCCCTGGAAACACCATATATTTT. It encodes CASSYGVLPGNTIYF.

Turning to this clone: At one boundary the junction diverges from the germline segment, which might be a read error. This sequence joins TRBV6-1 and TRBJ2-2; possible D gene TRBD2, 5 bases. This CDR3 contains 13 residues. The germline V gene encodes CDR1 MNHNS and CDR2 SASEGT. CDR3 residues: CANSEADTGELFF. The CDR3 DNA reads TGTGCCAACAGTGAAGCGGACACCGGGGAGCTGTTTTTT.

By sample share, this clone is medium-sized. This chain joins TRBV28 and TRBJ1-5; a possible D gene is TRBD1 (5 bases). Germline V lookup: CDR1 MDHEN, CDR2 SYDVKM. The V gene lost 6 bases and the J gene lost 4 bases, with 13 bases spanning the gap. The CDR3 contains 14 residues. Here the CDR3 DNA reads TGTGCCAGCAGAACGAACAGGTATAATCAGCCCCAGCATTTT. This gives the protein CASRTNRYNQPQHF. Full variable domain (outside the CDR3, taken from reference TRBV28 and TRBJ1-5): DVKVTQSSRYLVKRTGEKVFLECVQDMDHENMFWYRQDPGLGLRLIYFSYDVKMKEKGDIPEGYSVSREKKERFSLILESASTNQTSMYLCASRTNRYNQPQHFGDGTRLSIL.

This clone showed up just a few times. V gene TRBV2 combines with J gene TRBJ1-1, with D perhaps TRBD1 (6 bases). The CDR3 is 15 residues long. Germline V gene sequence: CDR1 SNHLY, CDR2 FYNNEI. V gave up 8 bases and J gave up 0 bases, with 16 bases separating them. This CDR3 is CASLQDSYMNTEAFF. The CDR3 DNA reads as TGTGCCAGCTTACAGGACAGCTACATGAACACTGAAGCTTTCTTT.

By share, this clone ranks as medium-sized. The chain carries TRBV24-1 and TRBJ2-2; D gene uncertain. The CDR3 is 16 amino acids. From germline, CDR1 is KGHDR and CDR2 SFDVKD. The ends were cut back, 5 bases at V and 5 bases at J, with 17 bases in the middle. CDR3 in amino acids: CATSGIRGPETGELFF. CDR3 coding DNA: TGTGCCACCAGTGGCATTCGAGGACCTGAAACCGGGGAGCTGTTTTTT.

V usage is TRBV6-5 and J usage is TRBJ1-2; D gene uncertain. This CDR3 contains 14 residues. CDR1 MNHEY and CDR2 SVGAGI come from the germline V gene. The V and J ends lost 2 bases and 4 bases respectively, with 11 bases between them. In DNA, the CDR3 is TGTGCCAGCAGTTACGGTGGGCAGCCCTATGGCTACACCTTC. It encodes CASSYGGQPYGYTF.

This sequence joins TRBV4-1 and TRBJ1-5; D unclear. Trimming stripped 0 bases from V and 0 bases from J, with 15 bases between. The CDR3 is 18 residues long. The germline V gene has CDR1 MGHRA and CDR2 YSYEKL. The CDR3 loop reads CASSQDRGSSVSNQPQHF. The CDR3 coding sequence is TGCGCCAGCAGCCAAGATCGTGGCAGCTCTGTTAGCAATCAGCCCCAGCATTTT.

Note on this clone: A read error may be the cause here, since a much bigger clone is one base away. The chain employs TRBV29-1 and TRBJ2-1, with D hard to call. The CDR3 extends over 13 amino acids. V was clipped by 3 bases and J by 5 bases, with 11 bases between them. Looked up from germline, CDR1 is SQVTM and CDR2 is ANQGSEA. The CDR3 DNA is TGCAGCGTTGATTTTTGGATTAACAATGAGCAGTTCTTC. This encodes CSVDFWINNEQFF.

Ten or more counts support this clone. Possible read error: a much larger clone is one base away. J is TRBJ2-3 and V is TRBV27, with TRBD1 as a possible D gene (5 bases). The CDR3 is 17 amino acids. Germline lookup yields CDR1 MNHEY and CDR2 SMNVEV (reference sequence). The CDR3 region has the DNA TGTGCCAGCAGCCTGAACCGTCCTTCGTCGACCACAGGTACGCAGTATTTT. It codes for CASSLNRPSSTTGTQYF.

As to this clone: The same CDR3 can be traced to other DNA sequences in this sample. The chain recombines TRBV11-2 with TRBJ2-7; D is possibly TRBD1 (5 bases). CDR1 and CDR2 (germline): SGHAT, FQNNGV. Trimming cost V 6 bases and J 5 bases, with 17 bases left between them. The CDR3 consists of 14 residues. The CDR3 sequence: CASRGIGANHEQYF. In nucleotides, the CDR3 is TGTGCCAGCAGAGGGATTGGGGCTAACCACGAGCAGTACTTC.

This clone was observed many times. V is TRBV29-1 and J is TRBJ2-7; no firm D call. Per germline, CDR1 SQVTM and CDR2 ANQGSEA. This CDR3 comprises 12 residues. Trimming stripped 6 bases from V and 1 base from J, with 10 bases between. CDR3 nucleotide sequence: TGCAGCGTGAAGCGTGAGTCCTACGAGCAGTACTTC. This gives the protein CSVKRESYEQYF.

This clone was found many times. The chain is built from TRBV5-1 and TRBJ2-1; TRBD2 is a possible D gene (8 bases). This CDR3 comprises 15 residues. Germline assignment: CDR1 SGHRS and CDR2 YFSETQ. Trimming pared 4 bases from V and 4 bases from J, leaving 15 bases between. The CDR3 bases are TGCGCCAGCAGCATTAGCGGGACAGCTTACAATGAGCAGTTCTTC. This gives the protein CASSISGTAYNEQFF.

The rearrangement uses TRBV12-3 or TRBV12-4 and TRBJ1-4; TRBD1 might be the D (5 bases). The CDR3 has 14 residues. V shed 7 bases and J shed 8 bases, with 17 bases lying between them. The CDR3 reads CASKMGQSAEKLFF. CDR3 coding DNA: TGTGCCAGCAAAATGGGGCAGTCCGCCGAAAAACTGTTTTTT.

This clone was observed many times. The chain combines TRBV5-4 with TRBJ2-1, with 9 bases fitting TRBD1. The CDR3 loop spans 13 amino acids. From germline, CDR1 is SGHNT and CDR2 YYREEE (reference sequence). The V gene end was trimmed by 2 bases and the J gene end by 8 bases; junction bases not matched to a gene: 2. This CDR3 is CASSLQGAYEQFF. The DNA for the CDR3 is TGTGCCAGCAGCTTACAGGGGGCCTATGAGCAGTTCTTC.

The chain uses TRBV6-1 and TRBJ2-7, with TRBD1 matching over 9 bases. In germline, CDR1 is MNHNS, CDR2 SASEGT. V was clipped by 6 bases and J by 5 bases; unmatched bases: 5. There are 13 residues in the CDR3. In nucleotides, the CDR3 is TGTGCCAGCAGCCGGGACAGGGTGAACGAGCAGTACTTC. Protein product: CASSRDRVNEQYF.

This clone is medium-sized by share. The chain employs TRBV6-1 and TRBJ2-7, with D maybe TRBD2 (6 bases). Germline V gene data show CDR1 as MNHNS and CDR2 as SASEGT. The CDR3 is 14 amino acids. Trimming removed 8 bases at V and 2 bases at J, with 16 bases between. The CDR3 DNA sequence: TGTGCCAGCGGAATCGGTGGCGGGGCCTACGAGCAGTACTTC. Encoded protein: CASGIGGGAYEQYF.

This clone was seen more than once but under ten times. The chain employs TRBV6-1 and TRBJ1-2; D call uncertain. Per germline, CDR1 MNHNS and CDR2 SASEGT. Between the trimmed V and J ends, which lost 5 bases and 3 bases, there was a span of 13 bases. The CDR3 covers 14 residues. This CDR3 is CASSFRVPHYGYTF. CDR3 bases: TGTGCCAGCAGTTTTCGGGTCCCCCACTATGGCTACACCTTC.

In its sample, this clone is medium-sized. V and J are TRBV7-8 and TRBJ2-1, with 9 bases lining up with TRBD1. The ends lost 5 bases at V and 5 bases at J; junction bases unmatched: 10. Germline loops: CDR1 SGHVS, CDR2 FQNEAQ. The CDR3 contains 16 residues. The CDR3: CASSPVPGQGNNEQFF. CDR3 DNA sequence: TGTGCCAGCAGCCCGGTGCCGGGACAGGGAAACAATGAGCAGTTCTTC.

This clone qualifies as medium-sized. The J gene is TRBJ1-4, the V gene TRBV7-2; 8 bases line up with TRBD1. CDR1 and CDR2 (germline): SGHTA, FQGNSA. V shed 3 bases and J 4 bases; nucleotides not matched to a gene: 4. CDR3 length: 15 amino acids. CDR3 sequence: CASSLGQVLNEKLFF. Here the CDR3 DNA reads TGTGCCAGCAGCTTGGGACAGGTCCTTAATGAAAAACTGTTTTTT. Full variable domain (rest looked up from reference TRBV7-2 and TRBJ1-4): GAGVSQSPSNKVTEKGKDVELRCDPISGHTALYWYRQSLGQGLEFLIYFQGNSAPDKSGLPSDRFSAERTGGSVSTLTIQRTQQEDSAVYLCASSLGQVLNEKLFFGSGTQLSVL.